This paragraph reports one T cell receptor (beta chain). Its specificity is not known. Amplification yielded TCR beta CDR3 regions, with RNA transcripts as the source. When the TCR CDR3 underwent first-round RT-PCR, the HTBI primer set was used. MiXCR, applied by TCRdb to the multiplex PCR reads, yields one record per CDR3 protein. The table has a few hundred thousand distinct CDR3 sequences, around 20% seen once; the top ten hold less than 30%. The data stem from a study of T cells in Graves' hyperthyroidism and ophthalmopathy. Diagnosis of hyperthyroidism was new in patients aged 18 to 65, and its duration was under 2 months. PBMCs were derived from 7.5 to 10 ml fresh peripheral blood. Whole-study results and caveats: Blood held most thyroid clonotypes expanded above 0.001 frequency. A median around 6.8 months before onset, the model predicted ophthalmopathy.

With 0 bases removed from V and 6 bases from J, the gap between germline ends came to 4 bases. Germline CDR1 reads SGHRS; CDR2 reads YFSETQ. The CDR3 runs to 13 residues. This clonotype originated in a man aged 18-30 years with Graves' hyperthyroidism. What was sequenced was blood. The chain is built from TRBV5-1 and TRBJ1-6; no definite D call. CDR3 sequence reads: CASSLELNSPLHF. CDR3 DNA: TGCGCCAGCAGCTTGGAGCTTAATTCACCCCTCCACTTT.